This paragraph covers one TCR beta chain sequence. A J-beta primer mix and a sample-barcoded 5' primer were used in a second PCR of roughly 6 to 11 cycles. In TCRdb, the 5' RACE reads were re-called with MiXCR into one record per CDR3 protein. The sample has approximately 780,000 distinct CDR3 sequences; more than 25% are singletons. This entry comes from a study of blood T cells in healthy people across ages. Donors were healthy Caucasian individuals from Russia aged roughly 6 to 90. Deletions cut 2 bases from V and 3 bases from J, with 13 bases between. This CDR3 spans 15 amino acids. Looked up from germline, CDR1 is SEHNR and CDR2 is FQNEAQ (reference sequence). This same sample was also part of a study on T cells of mothers and their children.

The sample comprised blood. This receptor was identified in a boy under 18 in good health. The chain uses TRBV7-9 and TRBJ1-1; D may be TRBD1 (6 bases). Written as DNA, the CDR3 is TGTGCCAGCAGCTTATGGGGACAAATAGACACTGAAGCTTTCTTT. Amino acids: CASSLWGQIDTEAFF.